The source of this T cell receptor beta chain is a study of blood T cell repertoires in COVID-19 (dated by TCRdb to about 2020). In terms of the full investigation: The collaborator samples originated in the United States, Italy and Spain and spanned the acute and convalescent phases of COVID-19. The samples were drawn from the first 160 participants of the ongoing ImmuneRACE study and from over 950 subjects provided by 6 global collaborators. Nearly every sample came with metadata listing a de-identified subject ID, COVID-19 status, age in years and sex. The dataset comprised deeply sampled blood TCRbeta repertoires from subjects exposed to, actively infected with, or recovered from COVID-19. The material from the prospective study consisted of cDNA or gDNA derived from T cells, B-cell-depleted T cells, or PBMCs. Where available, HLA class I and class II types were obtained from metadata supplied by the sample provider rather than from assay-based typing. The repertoires were released in a freely available public database intended as a resource for research on the immune response to SARS-CoV-2.

Of note for this clone: No cognate antigen has been identified for it. Qualities for individual bases were not recorded, and no much larger clone is one base off.

The immunoSEQ Assay, a bias-controlled multiplex PCR, was used to amplify TCRbeta CDR3 regions from genomic DNA. As for the original processing: The number of nucleated cells in each sample was estimated by amplification of reference gene primers within the assay. Sequence reads were collapsed and filtered to measure the absolute abundance of every unique TCRbeta CDR3 rearrangement. Productive Simpson clonality was computed per sample as the square root of Simpson's diversity index over productive rearrangements. In its TCRdb copy, this immuneACCESS table keeps in-frame sequences only and misses some clones. Where compared with another copy, unresolved V genes explain less than half of these, and the others have no known cause. For V, J and clone size, that table is used; D and trimming come from the DNA. This sample holds more than 450,000 clones; about 85% were observed only once. 0.65% to 0.9% of the sample comes from the top ten.

The germline V gene provides CDR1 MNHEY and CDR2 SVGAGI. The junction shows trimming of 0 bases on V and 5 bases on J, plus 10 bases between the germline ends. Including the terminal cysteine and phenylalanine, the CDR3 comprises 14 residues. CDR3 DNA is the only sequence kept; it has 42 bases, read in frame from the first base. Participants in the prospective study were aged roughly 18 to 89 years, lived in some 24 United States geographic areas, and enrolled through a virtual design. In the prospective study, cohorts were assigned on the basis of participant-reported clinical history obtained from a screening survey and a study questionnaire. ImmuneRACE Cohort 3 recovered participants were defined by two consecutive negative NP/OP PCR tests, healthcare professional clearance, or symptom resolution. In the prospective study, mobile phlebotomists collected whole blood, serum and a nasopharyngeal or oropharyngeal swab from each participant. Additional blood draws and questionnaires over a 2-month period could optionally be provided by prospective study participants. Blood samples from the prospective study were shipped frozen or at room temperature prior to DNA extraction.

What the study reported, not specific to this receptor: How much clinical and demographic metadata was included differed by source and by participant, and the metadata was provided uncurated.

Recombination linked TRBV6-5 to TRBJ1-2, and possibly TRBD1, on 6 matching bases. Sample: PBMCs or T cells enriched from blood (not recorded which). The clonotype originates from a woman between 18 and 29 years old who had recovered from COVID-19. CDR3 sequence: CASSYSRGAYGYTF. The DNA sequence reads TGTGCCAGCAGTTACTCTCGGGGGGCGTATGGCTACACCTTC.